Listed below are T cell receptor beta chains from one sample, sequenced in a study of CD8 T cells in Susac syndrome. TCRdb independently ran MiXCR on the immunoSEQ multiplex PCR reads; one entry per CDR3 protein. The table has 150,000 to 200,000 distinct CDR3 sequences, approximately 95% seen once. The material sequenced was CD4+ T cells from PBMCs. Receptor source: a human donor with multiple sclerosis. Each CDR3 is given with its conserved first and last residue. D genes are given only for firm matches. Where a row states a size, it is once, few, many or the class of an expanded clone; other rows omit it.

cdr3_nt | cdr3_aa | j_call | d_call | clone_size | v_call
TGTGCCAGCAGTCTGGATGCTAACGGGGTCGGTAATGAGCAGTTCTTC | CASSLDANGVGNEQFF | TRBJ2-1 | - | - | TRBV7-9
TGTGCCAGCAGCTTGGATGGTTTCGGGCAGTTCTTC | CASSLDGFGQFF | TRBJ2-1 | - | - | TRBV5-6
TGCGCCAGCAGCTTGCAGGCCGCACGAGAGACCCAGTACTTC | CASSLQAARETQYF | TRBJ2-5 | - | - | TRBV5-1
TGTGCCAGCAAACGCCGGCAGGGGTTGGGTCAGCCCCAGCATTTT | CASKRRQGLGQPQHF | TRBJ1-5 | - | - | TRBV6-5
TGTGCCAGCAGCTTAGCCCACCGGGGCCCTGGGGTCAATGAGCAGTTCTTC | CASSLAHRGPGVNEQFF | TRBJ2-1 | - | - | TRBV7-9
TGCAGTGCTCCCTCTAGCGGGAGGGCCTCAGATACGCAGTATTTT | CSAPSSGRASDTQYF | TRBJ2-3 | TRBD2 | few | TRBV20-1
TGTGCCAGCACCACAATTGGGGGTATCACAGATACGCAGTATTTT | CASTTIGGITDTQYF | TRBJ2-3 | - | - | TRBV28
TGCGCCAGCAGTCATTTCGACAGGGACAATTCCCAGCAGTACTTC | CASSHFDRDNSQQYF | TRBJ2-7 | TRBD1 | - | TRBV5-1
TGTGCCAGCGGGGGAAGTAATAGAAATCAGCCCCAGCATTTT | CASGGSNRNQPQHF | TRBJ1-5 | - | - | TRBV2
TGCGCCAGCAGCTTGGAGGCTAATTCACCCCTCCACTTT | CASSLEANSPLHF | TRBJ1-6 | - | - | TRBV5-1
TGTGCCAGCAGCCAAGACGTGAACAGGGTCACCGGGGAGCTGTTTTTT | CASSQDVNRVTGELFF | TRBJ2-2 | - | - | TRBV14
TGTGCCACCAGTAACAGGGGGTTCGGGGCCAACGTCCTGACTTTC | CATSNRGFGANVLTF | TRBJ2-6 | TRBD1 | - | TRBV15
TGCAGTGCTGGGATTAACAGGGGTGCCTACGAGCAGTACTTC | CSAGINRGAYEQYF | TRBJ2-7 | TRBD1 | - | TRBV20-1
TGTGCCAGCAGCTTAGGGCGGGGACAGGGACTAGATACGCAGTATTTT | CASSLGRGQGLDTQYF | TRBJ2-3 | TRBD1 | - | TRBV13
TGCAGCCTGGGGGATCAGAACTATGGCTACACCTTC | CSLGDQNYGYTF | TRBJ1-2 | - | - | TRBV20-1
TGCGCCAGCAGCTCCCCCTCCGAAGGGAACACTGAAGCTTTCTTT | CASSSPSEGNTEAFF | TRBJ1-1 | - | - | TRBV5-1